This T cell receptor (beta chain) came from a study of T-cell memory formation after mild COVID-19. The overall study: Across donors, TCR clusters were largely donor specific. Study outcomes and limitations: Among clones contracting day 15 to 85, CD4/CD8 was balanced, whereas later expanders leaned CD4+.

The CDR3 has 15 residues. Germline V gene data show CDR1 as SGDLS and CDR2 as YYNGEE. V lost 4 bases to trimming and J lost 0 bases; unmatched junction nucleotides: 5. Worth noting for this clonotype: Its antigen is unidentified.

Each CDR3 protein is one row after TCRdb ran MiXCR on the 5' RACE reads. The sample holds 110,000 or so distinct CDR3 sequences; about 20% are singletons and the top ten take approximately 40%. This chain links TRBV9 with TRBJ1-1; 8 positions match TRBD1. The sample consisted of PBMCs or a T cell subset sorted from them (not recorded which). This clonotype originated in a man aged 18-30 years who had mild COVID-19 (a few samples of this study predate the infection). Cell type and time point are not known. CDR3 DNA sequence: TGTGCCAGCAGCCCCCCGGACAGGGTGAACACTGAAGCTTTCTTT. This sequence encodes CASSPPDRVNTEAFF.